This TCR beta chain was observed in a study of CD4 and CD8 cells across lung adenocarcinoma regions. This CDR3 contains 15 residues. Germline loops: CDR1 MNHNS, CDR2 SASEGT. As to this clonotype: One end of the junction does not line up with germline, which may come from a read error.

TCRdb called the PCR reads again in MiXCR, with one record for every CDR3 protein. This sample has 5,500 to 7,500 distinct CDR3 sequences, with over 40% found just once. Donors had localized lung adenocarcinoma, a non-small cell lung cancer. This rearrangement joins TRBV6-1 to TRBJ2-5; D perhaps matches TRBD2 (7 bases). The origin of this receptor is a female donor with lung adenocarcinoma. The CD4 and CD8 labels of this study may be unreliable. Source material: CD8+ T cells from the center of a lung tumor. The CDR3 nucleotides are TGTGCCAGCAGTCTTTCCACTGGGGGGGCTGAGACCCAGTCCTTC. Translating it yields CASSLSTGGAETQSF.